These T cell receptor beta chains were read from a single sample in a study of identical twins. Each CDR3 protein gets one entry after TCRdb re-called the 5' RACE reads with MiXCR. In the table there are hundreds of thousands of distinct CDR3 sequences, roughly 20% of which are singletons. The sample also formed part of further work on T cells expressing NK-cell markers.

Material: PBMCs. The receptor set was obtained from a woman between 18 and 30 years old in good health. Both conserved end residues are part of each CDR3. Fields, in order: CDR3 DNA, CDR3 protein, clone size, V gene, D gene, J gene. D genes are given only for firm matches. Rows give clone size only sometimes, using once, few, many, or a class for an expanded clone.

cdr3_nt: TGTGCCAGCAGTTTTGGGGCGGGGGGGCACTCTGAGCAGTTCTTC; cdr3_aa: CASSFGAGGHSEQFF; clone_size: once; v_call: TRBV12-3/TRBV12-4; d_call: TRBD2; j_call: TRBJ2-1
cdr3_nt: TGCGCCAGCAGCTCTGAAGGGGTAACCGGGGAGCTGTTTTTT; cdr3_aa: CASSSEGVTGELFF; clone_size: .; v_call: TRBV5-1; d_call: .; j_call: TRBJ2-2
cdr3_nt: TGTGCCAGCAGCTTGGACCGAGGGTTATCCGGGGCCAACGTCCTGACTTTC; cdr3_aa: CASSLDRGLSGANVLTF; clone_size: few; v_call: TRBV7-8; d_call: .; j_call: TRBJ2-6
cdr3_nt: TGCAGTGCTAGGCGAGGGGCGATCAATGAGCAGTTCTTC; cdr3_aa: CSARRGAINEQFF; clone_size: few; v_call: TRBV20-1; d_call: .; j_call: TRBJ2-1
cdr3_nt: TGCAGTGCTAGGAGTAGCGGGGCGAACACCGGGGAGCTGTTTTTT; cdr3_aa: CSARSSGANTGELFF; clone_size: many; v_call: TRBV20-1; d_call: TRBD2; j_call: TRBJ2-2
cdr3_nt: TGCAGTGCTAGAGGGACTCTCTCCTACAATGAGCAGTTCTTC; cdr3_aa: CSARGTLSYNEQFF; clone_size: many; v_call: TRBV20-1; d_call: .; j_call: TRBJ2-1
cdr3_nt: TGTGCCAGCAGCCCCCAATGGCTGATTAACTATGGCTACACCTTC; cdr3_aa: CASSPQWLINYGYTF; clone_size: .; v_call: TRBV3-1; d_call: .; j_call: TRBJ1-2
cdr3_nt: TGTGCCAGCAGCTCCCACCGGGGATACAATGAGCAGTTCTTC; cdr3_aa: CASSSHRGYNEQFF; clone_size: few; v_call: TRBV7-8; d_call: .; j_call: TRBJ2-1
cdr3_nt: TGTGCCAGCAGCTTGAGCAGTTTTCAGGAGCAGTACTTC; cdr3_aa: CASSLSSFQEQYF; clone_size: many; v_call: TRBV7-2; d_call: .; j_call: TRBJ2-7
cdr3_nt: TGTGCCAGCAGCTTAACCCGAGAGGACACCATATATTTT; cdr3_aa: CASSLTREDTIYF; clone_size: many; v_call: TRBV7-3; d_call: .; j_call: TRBJ1-3
cdr3_nt: TGTGCCAGCAGCTTAACCGGGACACTAGACTACGAGCAGTACTTC; cdr3_aa: CASSLTGTLDYEQYF; clone_size: few; v_call: TRBV7-3; d_call: .; j_call: TRBJ2-7
cdr3_nt: TGCAGTGCTAGTCTGGGTCGGATAGATACGCAGTATTTT; cdr3_aa: CSASLGRIDTQYF; clone_size: .; v_call: TRBV20-1; d_call: .; j_call: TRBJ2-3
cdr3_nt: TGTGCCAGCAGTGAACAGCGGGCAAGGGATGAGCAGTTCTTC; cdr3_aa: CASSEQRARDEQFF; clone_size: .; v_call: TRBV2; d_call: .; j_call: TRBJ2-1
cdr3_nt: TGTGCCAGCAGTTTTGGGGGGCGGAACACTGAAGCTTTCTTT; cdr3_aa: CASSFGGRNTEAFF; clone_size: .; v_call: TRBV12-3/TRBV12-4; d_call: .; j_call: TRBJ1-1
cdr3_nt: TGTGCCAGCAGCTTGTCCGCCTATGGCTACACCTTC; cdr3_aa: CASSLSAYGYTF; clone_size: many; v_call: TRBV5-5; d_call: .; j_call: TRBJ1-2
cdr3_nt: TGTGCCAGCAGCTTAGCCGGGACAGCGTGGTACTTC; cdr3_aa: CASSLAGTAWYF; clone_size: .; v_call: TRBV7-9; d_call: TRBD1; j_call: TRBJ2-5
cdr3_nt: TGTGCCAGCAGCGCCGGGACTAGCGGGGGAGAGACCCAGTACTTC; cdr3_aa: CASSAGTSGGETQYF; clone_size: .; v_call: TRBV9; d_call: TRBD2; j_call: TRBJ2-5
cdr3_nt: TGTGCCAGTTCCACCTCATGGACTAGCGGGGCCTACGAGCAGTACTTC; cdr3_aa: CASSTSWTSGAYEQYF; clone_size: .; v_call: TRBV15; d_call: TRBD2; j_call: TRBJ2-7
cdr3_nt: TGTCTGGGTGGGGGGGCAGATACGCAGTATTTT; cdr3_aa: CLGGGADTQYF; clone_size: few; v_call: TRBV20-1; d_call: TRBD2; j_call: TRBJ2-3
cdr3_nt: TGTGCCAGCAGCTTAGGGCCCCTTGCAGAGCAGTTCTTC; cdr3_aa: CASSLGPLAEQFF; clone_size: few; v_call: TRBV7-7; d_call: .; j_call: TRBJ2-1
cdr3_nt: TGTGCCACCAGTGACCGGACAGGTGAGGGGCAGTATTTT; cdr3_aa: CATSDRTGEGQYF; clone_size: few; v_call: TRBV24-1; d_call: TRBD1; j_call: TRBJ2-3
cdr3_nt: TGTGCCAGCAGCAGGCGTAGCGGGGAACAAGAGACCCAGTACTTC; cdr3_aa: CASSRRSGEQETQYF; clone_size: few; v_call: TRBV12-3/TRBV12-4; d_call: TRBD2; j_call: TRBJ2-5
cdr3_nt: TGTGCCAGCAGCACGAAAGGGACTAGCGGCTTCAATGAGCAGTTCTTC; cdr3_aa: CASSTKGTSGFNEQFF; clone_size: many; v_call: TRBV7-2; d_call: TRBD2; j_call: TRBJ2-1
cdr3_nt: TGCAGTGCTAGCCGCCGGGACAGGGTGGCCTACGAGCAGTACTTC; cdr3_aa: CSASRRDRVAYEQYF; clone_size: few; v_call: TRBV20-1; d_call: TRBD1; j_call: TRBJ2-7
cdr3_nt: TGTGCCAGCAGCTTCGGGGGGATGGCAGATACGCAGTATTTT; cdr3_aa: CASSFGGMADTQYF; clone_size: .; v_call: TRBV7-2; d_call: TRBD2; j_call: TRBJ2-3
cdr3_nt: TGTGCCAGCAGCCCCGGACGCGACACTGAAGCTTTCTTT; cdr3_aa: CASSPGRDTEAFF; clone_size: many; v_call: TRBV12-3/TRBV12-4; d_call: .; j_call: TRBJ1-1
cdr3_nt: TGCAGCGTCCTGGGTGGGCTAGCGGGGCCCACAGATACGCAGTATTTT; cdr3_aa: CSVLGGLAGPTDTQYF; clone_size: .; v_call: TRBV29-1; d_call: TRBD2; j_call: TRBJ2-3
cdr3_nt: TGTGCCAGCAGTTCGAGCGGGAGATTCGCAGATACGCAGTATTTT; cdr3_aa: CASSSSGRFADTQYF; clone_size: few; v_call: TRBV27; d_call: TRBD2; j_call: TRBJ2-3
cdr3_nt: TGTGCCAGCAGTGATCGGAGTTCTAATGAAAAACTGTTTTTT; cdr3_aa: CASSDRSSNEKLFF; clone_size: .; v_call: TRBV25-1; d_call: .; j_call: TRBJ1-4
cdr3_nt: TGTGCCAGCAGTTATGGGGCAGGGGTAACTGAAGCTTTCTTT; cdr3_aa: CASSYGAGVTEAFF; clone_size: .; v_call: TRBV12-3/TRBV12-4; d_call: .; j_call: TRBJ1-1
cdr3_nt: TGTGCCAGCAGCCAGAGTCGAGGCAGCGGCTACACCTTC; cdr3_aa: CASSQSRGSGYTF; clone_size: few; v_call: TRBV7-2; d_call: .; j_call: TRBJ1-2
cdr3_nt: TGCAGTCCTGGTCTGCGGGCGGGAGAGACCCAGTACTTC; cdr3_aa: CSPGLRAGETQYF; clone_size: .; v_call: TRBV20-1; d_call: .; j_call: TRBJ2-5
cdr3_nt: TGTGCCAGCAGCTTGTTCGGCTCTGAAGCTTTCTTT; cdr3_aa: CASSLFGSEAFF; clone_size: .; v_call: TRBV5-6; d_call: .; j_call: TRBJ1-1
cdr3_nt: TGCGCCAGCAGCCAAGAGCGTTTTACAGATACGCAGTATTTT; cdr3_aa: CASSQERFTDTQYF; clone_size: .; v_call: TRBV4-3; d_call: .; j_call: TRBJ2-3
cdr3_nt: TGCGCCAGCAGCTTGGATGTAGCGGGAGTCTACAATGAGCAGTTCTTC; cdr3_aa: CASSLDVAGVYNEQFF; clone_size: once; v_call: TRBV5-1; d_call: TRBD2; j_call: TRBJ2-1
cdr3_nt: TGCGCCAGCTGGATCCCAGATTCATCCTACGAGCAGTACTTC; cdr3_aa: CASWIPDSSYEQYF; clone_size: .; v_call: TRBV10-2; d_call: .; j_call: TRBJ2-7
cdr3_nt: TGCGCCAGCAGCTTCAGCGGGGGGGAAAGAGAGACCCAGTACTTC; cdr3_aa: CASSFSGGERETQYF; clone_size: .; v_call: TRBV5-1; d_call: TRBD2; j_call: TRBJ2-5